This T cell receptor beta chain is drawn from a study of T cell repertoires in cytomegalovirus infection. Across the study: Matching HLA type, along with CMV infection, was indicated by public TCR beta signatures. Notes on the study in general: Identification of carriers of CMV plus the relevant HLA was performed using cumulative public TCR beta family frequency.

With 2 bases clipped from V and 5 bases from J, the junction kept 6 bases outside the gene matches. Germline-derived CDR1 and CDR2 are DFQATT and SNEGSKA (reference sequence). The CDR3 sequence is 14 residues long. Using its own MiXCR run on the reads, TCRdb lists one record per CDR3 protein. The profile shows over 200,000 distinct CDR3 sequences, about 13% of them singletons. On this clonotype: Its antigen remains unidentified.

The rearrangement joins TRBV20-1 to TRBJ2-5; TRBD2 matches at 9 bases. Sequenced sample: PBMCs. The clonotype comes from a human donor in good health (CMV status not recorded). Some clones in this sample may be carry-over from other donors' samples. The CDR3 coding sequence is TGCAGTGCTAGACTAGCGGGGTATTCGGAGACCCAGTACTTC. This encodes CSARLAGYSETQYF.